These 8 T cell receptor beta chains were sequenced from one sample in a study of neoadjuvant anti-PD-1 for oral cavity cancer. Only in-frame clones appear in the TCRdb table, and some are missing; sequencing was by immunoSEQ multiplex PCR. The repertoire holds 14,000 or so clones, with around 64% as singletons. Here the sequenced sample was PBMCs, taken before nivolumab (anti-PD-1) treatment. These receptors were taken from a person aged 40 to 85 with oral cavity squamous cell carcinoma.

This clone was observed a handful of times. The chain combines TRBV27 with TRBJ2-7; 12 positions agree with TRBD2. Trimming took 4 bases from V and 7 from J; bases not matched to a gene: 11. The CDR3 totals 16 residues. CDR1 MNHEY and CDR2 SMNVEV come from the germline V gene (reference sequence). Here the CDR3 reads CASSSTRTSGEGEQYF. The CDR3 region has the DNA TGTGCCAGCAGTTCGACACGGACTAGCGGGGAGGGGGAGCAGTACTTC.

This sequence joins TRBV5-8 and TRBJ1-3; D ambiguous. V was cut by 2 bases and J by 4 bases, with 4 bases left in between. CDR1 is SGHTS and CDR2 is YDEGEE in the germline V gene. This CDR3 comprises 12 residues. CDR3 sequence reads: CASSLSGNTIYF. The DNA for the CDR3 is TGTGCCAGCAGCTTATCAGGAAACACCATATATTTT.

The V call is TRBV4-1, the J call TRBJ2-7; 8 bases match TRBD1. Germline V gene sequence: CDR1 MGHRA, CDR2 YSYEKL. This CDR3 spans 15 amino acids. V shed 0 bases, J shed 3 bases, and the junction held 4 bases outside the gene matches. CDR3 nucleotides: TGCGCCAGCAGCCAAGATTTACAGGGGGTCTACGAGCAGTACTTC. Its protein product is CASSQDLQGVYEQYF.

This clone was counted between two and nine times. The J gene is TRBJ1-1, the V gene TRBV6-1, with 7 bases identical to TRBD1. This CDR3 region has 14 residues. The ends lost 1 base at V and 6 bases at J; junction bases unmatched: 5. Germline-derived CDR1 and CDR2 are MNHNS and SASEGT. For the CDR3, the DNA is TGTGCCAGCAGTGAAGTCTGGGACAGCTCTGAAGCTTTCTTT. It translates to CASSEVWDSSEAFF.

The chain joins TRBV9 to TRBJ2-5; TRBD2 agrees at 14 bases. Trimming took 2 bases from V and 4 from J; bases not matched to a gene: 13. Germline V gene sequence: CDR1 SGDLS, CDR2 YYNGEE. This CDR3 comprises 19 residues. CDR3 sequence reads: CASSVGLAGGQNVGETQYF. The CDR3 DNA is TGTGCCAGCAGCGTCGGACTAGCGGGGGGCCAGAATGTAGGAGAGACCCAGTACTTC.

The CDR3 protein is CASSDRDRGQWGYTF. As DNA, the CDR3 is TGTGCCAGCAGTGACCGCGACAGGGGGCAGTGGGGCTACACCTTC. The chain recombines TRBV6-1 with TRBJ1-2; TRBD1 aligns across 10 bases. Germline V CDR1 and CDR2: MNHNS, SASEGT. The J segment lost 8 bases and the V segment lost 3 bases, leaving 9 bases of the junction unmatched. The CDR3 loop spans 15 amino acids.

This clone came up a few times. The genes are TRBV7-2 and TRBJ1-6; TRBD1 aligns across 7 bases. The CDR3 covers 15 residues. The J segment lost 9 bases and the V segment lost 3 bases, leaving 8 bases of the junction unmatched. Per germline, CDR1 SGHTA and CDR2 FQGNSA. Here the CDR3 DNA reads TGTGCCAGCAGCTTTCCGACAGGGTTGGGTTCACCCCTCCACTTT. Translated: CASSFPTGLGSPLHF. The complete variable domain, with remaining parts taken from reference TRBV7-2 and TRBJ1-6, reads GAGVSQSPSNKVTEKGKDVELRCDPISGHTALYWYRQSLGQGLEFLIYFQGNSAPDKSGLPSDRFSAERTGGSVSTLTIQRTQQEDSAVYLCASSFPTGLGSPLHFGNGTRLTVT.

This clone was counted a single time. The chain combines TRBV6-1 with TRBJ2-2; the D is unclear. Germline V lookup: CDR1 MNHNS, CDR2 SASEGT. V lost 8 bases to trimming and J lost 1 base, with 11 bases between them. CDR3 size: 14 residues. DNA of the CDR3: TGTGCCAGCCACTTGGAAGTGAACACCGGGGAGCTGTTTTTT. Protein product: CASHLEVNTGELFF.